Many counts were recorded for the clone carrying this T cell receptor beta chain. In TCRdb, the 5' RACE reads were re-called with MiXCR into one record per CDR3 protein. The table includes about 46,000 distinct CDR3 sequences, roughly 9.3% detected once. The entry originates in a study of early T cells in non-severe SARS-CoV-2 infection. The CDR3 consists of 16 residues. Germline CDR1 is MNHEY and CDR2 is SMNVEV (reference sequence). The germline V and J ends were trimmed by 2 bases and 1 base, with 12 bases remaining between them. Material: whole blood. The chain couples TRBV27 to TRBJ1-5, with D perhaps matching TRBD1 (5 bases). The TCR comes from an adult who was a healthcare worker with PCR-confirmed SARS-CoV-2 infection or an uninfected control (not recorded which). The DNA for the CDR3 is TGTGCCAGCAGTTTACGGTCGGGGGTCAGCAATCAGCCCCAGCATTTT. Its translation is CASSLRSGVSNQPQHF.